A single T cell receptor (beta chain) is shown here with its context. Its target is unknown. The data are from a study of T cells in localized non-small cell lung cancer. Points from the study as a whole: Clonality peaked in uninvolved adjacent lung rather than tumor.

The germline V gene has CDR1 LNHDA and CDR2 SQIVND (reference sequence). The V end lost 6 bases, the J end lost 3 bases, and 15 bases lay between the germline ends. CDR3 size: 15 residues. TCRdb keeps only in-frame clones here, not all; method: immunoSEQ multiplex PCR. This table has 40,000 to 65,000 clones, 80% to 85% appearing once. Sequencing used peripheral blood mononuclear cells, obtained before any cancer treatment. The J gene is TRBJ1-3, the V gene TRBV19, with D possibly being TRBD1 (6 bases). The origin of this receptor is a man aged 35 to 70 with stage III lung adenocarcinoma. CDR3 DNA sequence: TGTGCCAGTAGCAGGGGCTTCAGGGGTGGAAACACCATATATTTT. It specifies CASSRGFRGGNTIYF.